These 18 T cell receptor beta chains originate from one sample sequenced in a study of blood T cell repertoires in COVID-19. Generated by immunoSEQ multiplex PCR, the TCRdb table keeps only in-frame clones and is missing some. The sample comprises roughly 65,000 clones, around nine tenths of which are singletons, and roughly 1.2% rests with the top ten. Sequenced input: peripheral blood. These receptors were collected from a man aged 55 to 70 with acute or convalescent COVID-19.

CDR3 bases: TGTGCCAGCAGCTTAGGCGGGGTAAATCAGCCCCAGCATTTT. Translation: CASSLGGVNQPQHF. The V gene is TRBV7-9, the J gene TRBJ1-5; D not resolved. CDR3 length: 14 residues. Germline V gene data show CDR1 as SEHNR and CDR2 as FQNEAQ (reference sequence). The V and J ends lost 1 base and 4 bases respectively, with 8 bases between them.

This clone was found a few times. CDR3 sequence: CASKRGDTEAFF. The DNA for the CDR3 is TGTGCCAGTAAGAGAGGAGACACTGAAGCTTTCTTT. The J gene is TRBJ1-1, the V gene TRBV19, with unresolved D. Trimming took off 7 bases at V and 3 bases at J, with 9 bases between the two ends. CDR1 LNHDA and CDR2 SQIVND come from the germline V gene (reference sequence). The CDR3 length is 12 residues.

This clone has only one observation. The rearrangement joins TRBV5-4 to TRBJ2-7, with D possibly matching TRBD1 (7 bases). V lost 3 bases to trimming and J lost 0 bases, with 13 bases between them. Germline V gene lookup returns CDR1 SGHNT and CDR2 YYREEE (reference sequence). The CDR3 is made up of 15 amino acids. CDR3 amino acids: CASSSQGGSSYEQYF. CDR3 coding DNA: TGTGCCAGCAGCTCTCAGGGGGGCTCCTCCTACGAGCAGTACTTC.

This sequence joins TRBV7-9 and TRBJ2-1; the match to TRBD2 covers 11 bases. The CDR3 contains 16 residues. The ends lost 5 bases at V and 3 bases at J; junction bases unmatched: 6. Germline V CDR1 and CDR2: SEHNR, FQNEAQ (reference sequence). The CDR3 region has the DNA TGTGCCAGCAGCCTACGGCTAGCGGGGGGCTACAATGAGCAGTTCTTC. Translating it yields CASSLRLAGGYNEQFF. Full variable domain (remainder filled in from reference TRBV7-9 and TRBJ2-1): DTGVSQNPRHKITKRGQNVTFRCDPISEHNRLYWYRQTLGQGPEFLTYFQNEAQLEKSRLLSDRFSAERPKGSFSTLEIQRTEQGDSAMYLCASSLRLAGGYNEQFFGPGTRLTVL.

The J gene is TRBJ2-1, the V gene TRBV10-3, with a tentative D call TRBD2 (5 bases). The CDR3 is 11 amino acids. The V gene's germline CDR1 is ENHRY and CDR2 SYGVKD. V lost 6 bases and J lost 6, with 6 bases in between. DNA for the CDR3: TGTGCCATCAGCCGGGGCAATGAGCAGTTCTTC. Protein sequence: CAISRGNEQFF.

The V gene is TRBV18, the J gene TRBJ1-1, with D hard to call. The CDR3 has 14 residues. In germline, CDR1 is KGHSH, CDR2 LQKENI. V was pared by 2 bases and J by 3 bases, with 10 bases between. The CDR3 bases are TGTGCCAGCTCACCAGAGGGCGCGCACACTGAAGCTTTCTTT. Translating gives CASSPEGAHTEAFF. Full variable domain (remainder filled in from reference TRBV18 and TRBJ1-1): NAGVMQNPRHLVRRRGQEARLRCSPMKGHSHVYWYRQLPEEGLKFMVYLQKENIIDESGMPKERFSAEFPKEGPSILRIQQVVRGDSAAYFCASSPEGAHTEAFFGQGTRLTVV.

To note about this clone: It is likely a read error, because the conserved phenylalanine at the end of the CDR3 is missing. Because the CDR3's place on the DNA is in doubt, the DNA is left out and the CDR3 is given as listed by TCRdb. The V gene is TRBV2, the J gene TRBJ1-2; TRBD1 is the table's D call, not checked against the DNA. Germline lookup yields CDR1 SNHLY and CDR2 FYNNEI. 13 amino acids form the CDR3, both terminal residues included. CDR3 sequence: CASSFTGQGLERS.

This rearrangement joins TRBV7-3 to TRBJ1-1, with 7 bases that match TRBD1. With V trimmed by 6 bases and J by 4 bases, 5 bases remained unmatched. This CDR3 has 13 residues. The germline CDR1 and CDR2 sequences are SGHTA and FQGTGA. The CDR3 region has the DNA TGTGCCAGCAGTACAGGGGTCGGCACTGAAGCTTTCTTT. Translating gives CASSTGVGTEAFF.

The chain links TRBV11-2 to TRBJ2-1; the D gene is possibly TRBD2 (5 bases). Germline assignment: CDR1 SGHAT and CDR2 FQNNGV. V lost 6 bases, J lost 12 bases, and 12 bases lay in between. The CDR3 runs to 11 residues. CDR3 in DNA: TGTGCCAGCAGGTTCGGAGAGGGGCAGTTCTTC. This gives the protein CASRFGEGQFF.

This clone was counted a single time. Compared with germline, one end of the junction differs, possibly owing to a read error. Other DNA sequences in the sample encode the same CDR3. Here the CDR3 reads CASSFPGTGDLAKNIQYF. The CDR3 DNA reads TGTGCCAGTAGCTTTCCCGGGACAGGGGATTTAGCCAAAAACATTCAGTACTTC. The chain combines TRBV5-4 with TRBJ2-4, with 10 bases fitting TRBD1. Germline V gives CDR1 SGHNT, CDR2 YYREEE (reference sequence). The CDR3 contains 18 residues.

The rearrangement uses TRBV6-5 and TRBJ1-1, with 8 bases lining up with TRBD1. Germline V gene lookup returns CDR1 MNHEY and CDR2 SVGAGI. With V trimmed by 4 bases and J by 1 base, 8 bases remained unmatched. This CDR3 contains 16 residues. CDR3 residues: CASSSRTGTSNTEAFF. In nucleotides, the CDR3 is TGTGCCAGCAGTTCTCGGACAGGGACGTCGAACACTGAAGCTTTCTTT.

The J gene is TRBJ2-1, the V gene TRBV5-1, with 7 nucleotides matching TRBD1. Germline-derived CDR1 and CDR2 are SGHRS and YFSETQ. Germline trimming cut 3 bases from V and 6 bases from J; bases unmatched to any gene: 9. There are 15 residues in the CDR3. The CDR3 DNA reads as TGCGCCAGCAGCTCCCAGACAGGGCAAAGCAATGAGCAGTTCTTC. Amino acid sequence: CASSSQTGQSNEQFF.

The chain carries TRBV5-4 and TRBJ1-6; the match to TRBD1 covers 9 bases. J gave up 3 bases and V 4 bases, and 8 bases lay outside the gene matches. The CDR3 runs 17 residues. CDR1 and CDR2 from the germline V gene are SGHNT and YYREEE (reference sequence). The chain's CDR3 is CASSTPRTGDYNSPLHF. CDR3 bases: TGTGCCAGCAGCACCCCACGGACAGGGGACTATAATTCACCCCTCCACTTT. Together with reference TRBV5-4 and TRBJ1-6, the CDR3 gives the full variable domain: ETGVTQSPTHLIKTRGQQVTLRCSSQSGHNTVSWYQQALGQGPQFIFQYYREEENGRGNFPPRFSGLQFPNYSSELNVNALELDDSALYLCASSTPRTGDYNSPLHFGNGTRLTVT.

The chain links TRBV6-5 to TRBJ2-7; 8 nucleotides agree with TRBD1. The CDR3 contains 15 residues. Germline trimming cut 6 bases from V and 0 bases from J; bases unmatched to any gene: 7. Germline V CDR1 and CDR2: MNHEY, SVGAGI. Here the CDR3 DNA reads TGTGCCAGCAGATCGGGACAGGACATCTCCTACGAGCAGTACTTC. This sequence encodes CASRSGQDISYEQYF.

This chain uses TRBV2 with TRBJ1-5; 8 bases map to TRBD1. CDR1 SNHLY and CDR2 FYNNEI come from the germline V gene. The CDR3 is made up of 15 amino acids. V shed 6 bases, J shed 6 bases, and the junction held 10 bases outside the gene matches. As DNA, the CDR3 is TGTGCCAGCAGCCCCCAGGGGGCGCGAGGTCAGCCCCAGCATTTT. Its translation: CASSPQGARGQPQHF.

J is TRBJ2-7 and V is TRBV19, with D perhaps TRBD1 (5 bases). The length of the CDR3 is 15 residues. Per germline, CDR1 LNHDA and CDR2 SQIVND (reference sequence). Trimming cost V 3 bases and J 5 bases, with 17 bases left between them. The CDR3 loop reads CASSMMAGWEDEQYF. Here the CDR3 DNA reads TGTGCCAGTAGTATGATGGCAGGGTGGGAAGACGAGCAGTACTTC.

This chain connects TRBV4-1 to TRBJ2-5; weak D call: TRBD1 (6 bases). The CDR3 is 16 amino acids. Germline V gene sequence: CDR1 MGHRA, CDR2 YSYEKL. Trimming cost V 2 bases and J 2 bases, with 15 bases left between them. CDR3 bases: TGCGCCAGCAGCCAATATCAGGGGCTGCCACAAGAGACCCAGTACTTC. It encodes CASSQYQGLPQETQYF.

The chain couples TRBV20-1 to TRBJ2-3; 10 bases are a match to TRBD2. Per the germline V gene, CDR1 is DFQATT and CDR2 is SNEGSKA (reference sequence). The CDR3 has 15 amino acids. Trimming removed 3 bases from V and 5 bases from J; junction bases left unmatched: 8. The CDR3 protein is CSASETSGAVDTQYF. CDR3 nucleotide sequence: TGCAGTGCTAGTGAAACTAGCGGGGCGGTAGATACGCAGTATTTT.